The 12 T cell receptor beta chains presented below share a single source sample, sequenced in a study of blood T cell repertoires in COVID-19. TCRdb keeps only in-frame clones here, not all; method: immunoSEQ multiplex PCR. Of around 80,000 clones in the sample, around 87% were seen once. Input material: peripheral blood. The origin of the receptors is an elderly man with active or convalescent COVID-19.

The gene calls are TRBV3-1 (or the pseudogene TRBV3-2) and TRBJ2-5; TRBD2 agrees at 9 bases. Trimming removed 4 bases from V and 2 bases from J; junction bases left unmatched: 11. CDR3 length: 17 amino acids. The germline V gene encodes CDR1 LGHDT and CDR2 YNNKEL (reference sequence). The CDR3 sequence is CASSPGPGLAGQETQYF. In DNA, the CDR3 is TGTGCCAGCAGCCCGGGACCGGGACTAGCCGGGCAAGAGACCCAGTACTTC.

V gene TRBV24-1 combines with J gene TRBJ2-3; TRBD2 agrees at 7 bases. The V gene end was trimmed by 1 base and the J gene end by 8 bases; junction bases not matched to a gene: 2. This CDR3 spans 13 amino acids. CDR1 is KGHDR, CDR2 SFDVKD, per germline. CDR3 in amino acids: CATSDFPGGTQYF. Here the CDR3 DNA reads TGTGCCACCAGTGATTTTCCGGGAGGTACGCAGTATTTT.

Note on this clone: Other DNA sequences in the same sample also yield this CDR3. The chain couples TRBV28 to TRBJ1-1, with a weak D call TRBD1 (5 bases). The ends were cut back, 2 bases at V and 5 bases at J, with 6 bases in the middle. Germline V gene sequence: CDR1 MDHEN, CDR2 SYDVKM. This CDR3 has 12 amino acids. The CDR3 spells CASSLRGTEAFF. CDR3 DNA sequence: TGTGCCAGCAGTTTACGGGGGACTGAAGCTTTCTTT.

This clone was seen more than once but under ten times. The V call is TRBV6-4, the J call TRBJ1-5, with a weak D call TRBD1 (5 bases). The germline V gene has CDR1 MRHNA and CDR2 SNTAGT. Trimming stripped 4 bases from V and 7 bases from J, with 11 bases between. This CDR3 is built from 13 residues. The CDR3 is CASSVWGGQPQHF. The DNA of the CDR3 is TGTGCCAGCAGTGTCTGGGGGGGGCAGCCCCAGCATTTT.

This chain joins TRBV5-1 and TRBJ1-4; 7 bases line up with TRBD1. The CDR3 runs 14 residues. The J segment lost 5 bases and the V segment lost 7 bases, leaving 8 bases of the junction unmatched. Germline CDR1 SGHRS, CDR2 YFSETQ. The CDR3 DNA sequence: TGCGCCAGCTGCCAGGGACAGCCGAATGAAAAACTGTTTTTT. This translates into CASCQGQPNEKLFF.

The rearrangement uses TRBV25-1 and TRBJ2-1; 9 nucleotides agree with TRBD2. CDR1 and CDR2 from the germline V gene are MGHDK and SYGVNS. Trimming removed 8 bases from V and 2 bases from J; junction bases left unmatched: 7. CDR3 length: 15 amino acids. The CDR3 DNA follows: TGTGCCAGCGGAAGAGCTAGCGGGACCTACAATGAGCAGTTCTTC. It yields the protein CASGRASGTYNEQFF.

About this clone: At one of its ends the junction is not consistent with the germline gene, which may arise from a read error. The chain uses TRBV2 and TRBJ1-2; D uncertain. The CDR3 is 14 amino acids. The germline gives CDR1 SNHLY, CDR2 FYNNEI. The CDR3: CASSEDGRFIGLTF. For the CDR3, the DNA is TGTGCCAGCAGCGAAGACGGCCGTTTCATCGGGTTGACCTTC.

This clone was observed once. The CDR3 region has the DNA TGCGCCAGCAGCCCGTTAGCGGGGGCGGTGAGGAATGAGCAGTTCTTC. This encodes CASSPLAGAVRNEQFF. This chain joins TRBV5-1 and TRBJ2-1; 9 nucleotides align to TRBD2. The CDR3 is made up of 16 amino acids. The germline CDR1 and CDR2 sequences are SGHRS and YFSETQ. Unmatched junction bases numbered 12, after V lost 4 bases and J lost 7 bases.

The rearrangement joins TRBV24-1 to TRBJ2-3; 7 bases line up with TRBD1. CDR3 length: 16 amino acids. The trim removed 4 bases at V and 4 bases at J, leaving 10 bases unmatched. Germline CDR1 is KGHDR and CDR2 is SFDVKD. The CDR3 DNA reads as TGTGCCACCAGTGACCCGACAGGGAGTGGCGCAGATACGCAGTATTTT. Its protein product is CATSDPTGSGADTQYF.

The J gene is TRBJ2-2, the V gene TRBV5-1, with unresolved D. This CDR3 contains 15 residues. Germline CDR1 is SGHRS and CDR2 is YFSETQ. Trimming pared 7 bases from V and 0 bases from J, leaving 13 bases between. In DNA, the CDR3 is TGCGCCAGCGCTCGCGAAACCCCGAACACCGGGGAGCTGTTTTTT. This gives the protein CASARETPNTGELFF.

The table lists this clone with a few counts. This chain connects TRBV12-3 or TRBV12-4 to TRBJ2-7; possible D gene TRBD2, 5 bases. This CDR3 region has 13 residues. The V end lost 5 bases, the J end lost 5 bases, and 13 bases lay between the germline ends. The CDR3 nucleotides are TGTGCCAGCAGTAGAGGGTCGGGTGACGAGCAGTACGTC. Translating it yields CASSRGSGDEQYV.

This chain connects TRBV5-1 to TRBJ1-1; TRBD1 matches 8 bases. V lost 3 bases and J lost 3; bases outside the gene matches: 4. The germline V gene encodes CDR1 SGHRS and CDR2 YFSETQ. This CDR3 has 14 amino acids. CDR3 loop: CASSYGQGDTEAFF. Here the CDR3 DNA reads TGCGCCAGCAGCTATGGACAGGGTGACACTGAAGCTTTCTTT.